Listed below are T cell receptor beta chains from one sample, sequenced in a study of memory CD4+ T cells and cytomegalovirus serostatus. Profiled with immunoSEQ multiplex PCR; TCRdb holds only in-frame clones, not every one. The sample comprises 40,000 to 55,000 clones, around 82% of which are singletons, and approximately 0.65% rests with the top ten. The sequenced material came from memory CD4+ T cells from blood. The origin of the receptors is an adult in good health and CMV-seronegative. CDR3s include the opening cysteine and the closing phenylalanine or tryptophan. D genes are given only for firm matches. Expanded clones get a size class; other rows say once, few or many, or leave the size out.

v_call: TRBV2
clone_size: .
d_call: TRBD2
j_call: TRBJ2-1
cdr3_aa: CASSEGLAEGRNEQFF
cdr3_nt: TGTGCCAGCAGTGAAGGGCTAGCGGAGGGAAGGAATGAGCAGTTCTTC

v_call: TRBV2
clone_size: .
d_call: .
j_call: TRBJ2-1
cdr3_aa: CASSEEVTSIGEQFF
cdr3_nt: TGTGCCAGCAGTGAAGAGGTAACCTCGATCGGTGAGCAGTTCTTC

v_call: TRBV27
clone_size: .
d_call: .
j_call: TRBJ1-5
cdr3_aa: CASSLQRGNQPQHF
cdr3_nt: TGTGCCAGCAGTTTACAGAGGGGGAATCAGCCCCAGCATTTT

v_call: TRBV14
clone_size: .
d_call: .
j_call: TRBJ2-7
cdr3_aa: CASSQGPFRVSYEQYF
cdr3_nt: TGTGCCAGCAGCCAAGGTCCGTTTAGGGTTTCCTACGAGCAGTACTTC

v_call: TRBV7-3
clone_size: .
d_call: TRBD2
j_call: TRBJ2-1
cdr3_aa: CASSLGGRSNNEQFF
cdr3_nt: TGTGCCAGCAGCTTAGGCGGGAGGTCTAACAATGAGCAGTTCTTC

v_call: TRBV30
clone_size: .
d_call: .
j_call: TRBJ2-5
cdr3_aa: CAWSSGGQETQYF
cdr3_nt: TGTGCCTGGAGCTCTGGCGGGCAAGAGACCCAGTACTTC

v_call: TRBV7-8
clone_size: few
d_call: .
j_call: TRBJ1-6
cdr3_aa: CASSSPVSEPHF
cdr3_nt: TGTGCCAGCAGCTCCCCCGTCAGCGAACCCCACTTT

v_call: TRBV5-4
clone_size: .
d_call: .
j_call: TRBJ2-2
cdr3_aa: CASSKGLNTGELFF
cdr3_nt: TGTGCCAGCAGCAAGGGACTTAACACCGGGGAGCTGTTTTTT

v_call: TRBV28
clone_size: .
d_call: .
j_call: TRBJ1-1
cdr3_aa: CASRLRGDTEAFF
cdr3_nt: TGTGCCAGCAGATTACGGGGGGACACTGAAGCTTTCTTT

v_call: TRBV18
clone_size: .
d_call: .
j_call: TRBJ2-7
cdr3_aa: CASSRRDDPSYEQYF
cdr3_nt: TGTGCCAGCTCACGCCGGGATGATCCGAGCTACGAGCAGTACTTC

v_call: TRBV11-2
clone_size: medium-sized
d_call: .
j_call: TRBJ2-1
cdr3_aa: CASSLGLEGEQFF
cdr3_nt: TGTGCCAGCAGCTTAGGACTGGAGGGTGAGCAGTTCTTC

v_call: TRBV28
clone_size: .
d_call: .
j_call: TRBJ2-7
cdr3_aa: CASSLRTYEQYF
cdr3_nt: TGTGCCAGCAGTTTAAGAACCTACGAGCAGTACTTC

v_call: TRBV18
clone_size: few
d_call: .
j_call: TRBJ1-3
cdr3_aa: CASSPVNGGSSGNTIYF
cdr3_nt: TGTGCCAGCTCACCAGTGAATGGTGGCAGCTCTGGAAACACCATATATTTT

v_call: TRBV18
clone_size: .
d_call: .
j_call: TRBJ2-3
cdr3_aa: CASSPEITDTQYF
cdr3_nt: TGTGCCAGCTCACCTGAGATCACAGATACGCAGTATTTT

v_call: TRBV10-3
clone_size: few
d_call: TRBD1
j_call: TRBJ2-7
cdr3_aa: CAISAGTGLYEQYF
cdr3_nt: TGTGCCATCAGTGCCGGGACAGGGCTCTACGAGCAGTACTTC

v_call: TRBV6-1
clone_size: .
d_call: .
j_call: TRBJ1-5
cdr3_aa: CASSEWQPQHF
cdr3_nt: TGTGCCAGCAGCGAGTGGCAGCCCCAGCATTTT

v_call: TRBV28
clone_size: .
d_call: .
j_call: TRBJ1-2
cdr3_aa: CASMTANGYTF
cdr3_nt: TGTGCCAGCATGACAGCAAATGGCTACACCTTC

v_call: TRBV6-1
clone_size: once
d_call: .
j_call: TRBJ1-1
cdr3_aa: CASSSQKGAFF
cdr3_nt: TGTGCCAGCAGTTCCCAAAAAGGGGCTTTCTTT

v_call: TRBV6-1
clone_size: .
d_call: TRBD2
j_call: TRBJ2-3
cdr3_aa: CASSVEGGRTDTQYF
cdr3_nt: TGTGCCAGCAGTGTTGAGGGAGGGAGGACAGATACGCAGTATTTT

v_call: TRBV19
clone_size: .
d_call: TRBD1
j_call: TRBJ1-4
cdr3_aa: CASRHRGRREKLFF
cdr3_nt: TGTGCCAGTCGTCACAGGGGTCGAAGGGAAAAACTGTTTTTT

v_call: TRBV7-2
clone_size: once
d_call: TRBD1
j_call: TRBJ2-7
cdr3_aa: CASSHHRGEQYF
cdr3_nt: TGTGCCAGCAGCCACCACAGGGGCGAGCAGTACTTC

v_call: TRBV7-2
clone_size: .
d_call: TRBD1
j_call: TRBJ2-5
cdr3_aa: CASSWGQKETQYF
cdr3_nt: TGTGCCAGCAGCTGGGGACAGAAAGAGACCCAGTACTTC

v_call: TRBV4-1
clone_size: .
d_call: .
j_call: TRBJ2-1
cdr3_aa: CASSQDGTSYNEQFF
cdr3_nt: TGCGCCAGCAGCCAAGACGGGACCTCCTACAATGAGCAGTTCTTC

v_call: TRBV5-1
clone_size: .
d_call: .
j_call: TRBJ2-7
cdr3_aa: CASSRGQESYEQYF
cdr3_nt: TGCGCCAGCAGCAGGGGCCAGGAATCCTACGAGCAGTACTTC

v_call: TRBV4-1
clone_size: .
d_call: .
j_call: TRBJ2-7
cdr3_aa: CASSPNSGWPDLYEQYF
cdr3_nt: TGCGCCAGCAGCCCCAATTCTGGCTGGCCCGACCTTTACGAGCAGTACTTC

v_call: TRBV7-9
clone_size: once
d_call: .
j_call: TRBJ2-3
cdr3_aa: CASRLRTTDTQYF
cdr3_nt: TGTGCCAGCCGTCTCCGTACCACAGATACGCAGTATTTT

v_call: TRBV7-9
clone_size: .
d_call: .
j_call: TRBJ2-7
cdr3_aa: CASSPGRSYEQYF
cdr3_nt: TGTGCCAGCAGCCCGGGACGGAGCTACGAGCAGTACTTC

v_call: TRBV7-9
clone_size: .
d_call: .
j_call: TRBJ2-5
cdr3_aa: CASSPNVGPQETQYF
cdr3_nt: TGTGCCAGCAGCCCTAACGTGGGCCCCCAAGAGACCCAGTACTTC

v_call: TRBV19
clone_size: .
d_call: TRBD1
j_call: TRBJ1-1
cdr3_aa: CASSRGTGYYTEAFF
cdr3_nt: TGTGCCAGTAGTAGGGGGACAGGGTATTACACTGAAGCTTTCTTT

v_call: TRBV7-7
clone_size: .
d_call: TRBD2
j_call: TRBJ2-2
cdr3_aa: CASSPTSGVNTGELFF
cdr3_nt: TGTGCTAGCAGCCCGACTAGCGGAGTGAACACCGGGGAGCTGTTTTTT

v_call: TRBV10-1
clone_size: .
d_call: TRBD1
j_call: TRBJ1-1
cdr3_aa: CASSGQGFGNTEAFF
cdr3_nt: TGCGCCAGCAGCGGACAGGGGTTCGGGAACACTGAAGCTTTCTTT

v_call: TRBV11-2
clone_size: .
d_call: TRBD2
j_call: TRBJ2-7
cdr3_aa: CASSFGGRINEQYF
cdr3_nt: TGTGCCAGCAGCTTCGGGGGGAGGATAAACGAGCAGTACTTC

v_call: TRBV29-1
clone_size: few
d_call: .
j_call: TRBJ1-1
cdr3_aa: CSAGATATNTEAFF
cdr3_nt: TGCAGCGCTGGGGCGACAGCGACTAACACTGAAGCTTTCTTT

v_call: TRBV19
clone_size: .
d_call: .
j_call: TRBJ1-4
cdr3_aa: CASKPLSTGPTNEKLFF
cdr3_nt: TGTGCCAGTAAACCGCTTAGTACTGGACCAACTAATGAAAAACTGTTTTTT

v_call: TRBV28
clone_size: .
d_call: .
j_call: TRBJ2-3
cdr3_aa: CASSLGGRGADTQYF
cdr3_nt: TGTGCCAGCAGTTTGGGGGGACGAGGGGCGGATACGCAGTATTTT

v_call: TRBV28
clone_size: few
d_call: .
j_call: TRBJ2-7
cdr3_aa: CASSWDRQSSYEQYF
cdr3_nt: TGTGCCAGCAGTTGGGACCGACAGAGCTCCTACGAGCAGTACTTC

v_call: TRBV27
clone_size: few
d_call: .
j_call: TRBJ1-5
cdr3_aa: CASSFLEGGRNQPQHF
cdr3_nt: TGTGCCAGCAGTTTCCTTGAGGGGGGTCGCAATCAGCCCCAGCATTTT

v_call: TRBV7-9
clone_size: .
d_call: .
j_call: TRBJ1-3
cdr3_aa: CASSPNNSGNTIYF
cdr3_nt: TGTGCCAGCAGCCCGAACAACTCTGGAAACACCATATATTTT

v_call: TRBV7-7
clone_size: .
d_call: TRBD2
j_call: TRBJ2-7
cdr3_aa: CASSPSSGTPEQYF
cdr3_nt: TGTGCTAGCAGCCCGTCTAGCGGGACTCCCGAGCAGTACTTC

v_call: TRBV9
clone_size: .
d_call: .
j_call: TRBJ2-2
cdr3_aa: CASSVHPGSTGELFF
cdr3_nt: TGTGCCAGCAGCGTACACCCGGGGAGCACCGGGGAGCTGTTTTTT

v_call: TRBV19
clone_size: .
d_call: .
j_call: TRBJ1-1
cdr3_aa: CASTPGPSIRNTEAFF
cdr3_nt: TGTGCCAGTACCCCGGGGCCTTCCATAAGGAACACTGAAGCTTTCTTT

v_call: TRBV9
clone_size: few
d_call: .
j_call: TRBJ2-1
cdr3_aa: CASSVVGVGGEQFF
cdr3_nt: TGTGCCAGCAGCGTAGTAGGCGTAGGGGGTGAGCAGTTCTTC

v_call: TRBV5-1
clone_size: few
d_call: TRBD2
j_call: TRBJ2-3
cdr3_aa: CASSSEAGVGQYF
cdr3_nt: TGCGCCAGCAGCTCGGAAGCGGGAGTAGGGCAGTATTTT

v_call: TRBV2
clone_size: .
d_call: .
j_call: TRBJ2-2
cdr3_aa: CASTEMNTGELFF
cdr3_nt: TGTGCCAGCACGGAAATGAACACCGGGGAGCTGTTTTTT

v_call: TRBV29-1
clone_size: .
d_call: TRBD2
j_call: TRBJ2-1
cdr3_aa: CSAPTKGGSDEQFF
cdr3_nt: TGCAGCGCTCCCACGAAGGGAGGGTCGGATGAGCAGTTCTTC

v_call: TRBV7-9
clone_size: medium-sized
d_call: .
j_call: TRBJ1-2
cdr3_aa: CASSLGAVTF
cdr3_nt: TGTGCCAGCAGCTTAGGGGCAGTCACCTTC